This T cell receptor beta chain was recorded in a study of T cells after yellow fever vaccination. This clonotype has just a few counts. CDR1 is SGDLS and CDR2 is YYNGEE in the germline V gene. The V gene end was trimmed by 0 bases and the J gene end by 3 bases; junction bases not matched to a gene: 5. This CDR3 spans 16 amino acids. TCRdb re-called the 5' RACE reads with MiXCR, one entry per CDR3 protein. Of about 68,000 distinct CDR3 sequences detected, approximately 7% appear once; the ten largest clones hold 37%. The input for sequencing was CD8+ T cells sorted from PBMCs, taken 35 to 50 days after the first yellow fever vaccination. The receptor's source is a man aged 18 to 30 who received the YFV17D yellow fever vaccine. The gene calls are TRBV9 and TRBJ2-3; 9 bases agree with TRBD2. CDR3 in amino acids: CASSVVGGGETDTQYF. The CDR3 DNA follows: TGTGCCAGCAGCGTAGTCGGCGGGGGGGAGACAGATACGCAGTATTTT.